The 18 T cell receptor beta chains reported below all come from one sample, sequenced in a study of T cell responses to AZD1222 COVID-19 vaccine. This table comes from immunoSEQ multiplex PCR, and its TCRdb copy is limited to in-frame clones, with some not included. The sample yields 150,000 to 200,000 clones, 80% to 95% seen once. The specimen was peripheral blood, collected on day 0 of AZD1222 vaccination. These receptors all come from an adult in good health.

V gene TRBV19 combines with J gene TRBJ2-1; no definite D call. This CDR3 comprises 13 residues. Germline V gene sequence: CDR1 LNHDA, CDR2 SQIVND (reference sequence). With 3 bases removed from V and 6 bases from J, the gap between germline ends came to 9 bases. The CDR3 sequence is CASSISLLNEQFF. The CDR3 coding sequence is TGTGCCAGTAGTATTTCACTCCTCAATGAGCAGTTCTTC.

The CDR3 protein is CASSRPTGVSTDTQYF. As DNA, the CDR3 is TGTGCCAGCAGTCGCCCGACAGGTGTAAGCACAGATACGCAGTATTTT. The rearrangement joins TRBV27 to TRBJ2-3; a weak D match, TRBD1 (6 bases). Trimming pared 5 bases from V and 0 bases from J, leaving 15 bases between. In germline, CDR1 is MNHEY, CDR2 SMNVEV (reference sequence). The CDR3 is 16 residues long.

V is TRBV25-1 and J is TRBJ1-6; 7 nucleotides match TRBD1. The trim removed 6 bases at V and 10 bases at J, leaving 3 bases unmatched. Germline lookup yields CDR1 MGHDK and CDR2 SYGVNS. CDR3 length: 12 amino acids. This chain's CDR3 is CASRQGSSPLHF. CDR3 bases: TGTGCCAGCAGACAGGGGTCCTCACCCCTCCACTTT.

This chain joins TRBV28 and TRBJ1-2; D unresolved. CDR1 MDHEN and CDR2 SYDVKM come from the germline V gene. CDR3 size: 12 residues. V was cut by 4 bases and J by 4 bases, with 7 bases left in between. DNA of the CDR3: TGTGCCAGCAGTTCAAACAGCTATGGCTACACCTTC. It yields the protein CASSSNSYGYTF.

The chain carries TRBV27 and TRBJ2-7; 9 bases map to TRBD2. The CDR3 length is 14 residues. The germline V gene has CDR1 MNHEY and CDR2 SMNVEV (reference sequence). V trimming: 3 bases; J trimming: 1 base; junction bases outside the gene matches: 1. The CDR3, as DNA: TGTGCCAGCAGTTTTAGCGGGGGTTCCTACGAGCAGTACTTC. It specifies CASSFSGGSYEQYF.

V usage is TRBV19 and J usage is TRBJ1-1; possibly TRBD1 for D (5 bases). Germline CDR1 and CDR2: LNHDA and SQIVND (reference sequence). The CDR3 is 15 residues long. Trimming took off 8 bases at V and 7 bases at J, with 23 bases between the two ends. This CDR3 is CASRIDGTGGLEAFF. DNA for the CDR3: TGTGCCAGTCGAATCGACGGGACTGGCGGGCTTGAAGCTTTCTTT.

The chain is built from TRBV25-1 and TRBJ2-3; 7 nucleotides match TRBD2. The trim removed 4 bases at V and 4 bases at J, leaving 2 bases unmatched. Per germline, CDR1 MGHDK and CDR2 SYGVNS. The CDR3 spans 13 residues. This CDR3 reads CASSVGGADTQYF. The CDR3 DNA reads as TGTGCCAGCAGTGTGGGGGGGGCAGATACGCAGTATTTT.

The chain uses TRBV7-8 and TRBJ2-1; D remains unclear. The V and J ends lost 0 bases and 7 bases respectively, with 7 bases between them. The CDR3 runs to 13 residues. Germline values: CDR1 SGHVS, CDR2 FQNEAQ. The CDR3 loop is CASSLAPGNEQFF. The CDR3 DNA follows: TGTGCCAGCAGCTTAGCCCCCGGGAATGAGCAGTTCTTC.

The rearrangement links TRBV23-1 to TRBJ1-5, with D unresolved. TRBV23-1 is an open reading frame whose function is uncertain. Trimming stripped 7 bases from V and 6 bases from J, with 10 bases between. The CDR3 length is 12 residues. The CDR3 is CASTPSVQPQHF. In DNA form, the CDR3 reads TGCGCCAGCACCCCAAGTGTTCAGCCCCAGCATTTT.

The V call is TRBV11-2, the J call TRBJ1-1, with unresolved D. The CDR3 contains 13 residues. Per germline, CDR1 SGHAT and CDR2 FQNNGV. Trimming left V 1 base short and J 0 bases short, with 3 bases between. Here the CDR3 reads CASSLVVNTEAFF. CDR3 coding DNA: TGTGCCAGCAGCTTAGTGGTGAACACTGAAGCTTTCTTT.

This clone was seen once. The rearrangement links TRBV5-6 to TRBJ1-4, with D perhaps TRBD1 (6 bases). CDR3 size: 16 residues. Germline V gives CDR1 SGHDT, CDR2 YYEEEE. The V end lost 4 bases, the J end lost 8 bases, and 21 bases lay between the germline ends. The CDR3 is CASSEGVAGLQEKLFF. CDR3 DNA sequence: TGTGCCAGCAGCGAGGGGGTGGCAGGCCTACAGGAAAAACTGTTTTTT.

The CDR3, as DNA: TGTGCCAGCAAACAGGGTATCACTGAAGCTTTCTTT. This translates into CASKQGITEAFF. This sequence joins TRBV2 and TRBJ1-1; weak D call: TRBD1 (6 bases). Trimming removed 7 bases from V and 4 bases from J, with 10 bases in between. CDR3 length: 12 residues. In germline, CDR1 is SNHLY, CDR2 FYNNEI. The full variable domain, with the rest looked up from reference TRBV2 and TRBJ1-1, is EPEVTQTPSHQVTQMGQEVILRCVPISNHLYFYWYRQILGQKVEFLVSFYNNEISEKSEIFDDQFSVERPDGSNFTLKIRSTKLEDSAMYFCASKQGITEAFFGQGTRLTVV.

The chain is built from TRBV29-1 and TRBJ1-1; D is ambiguous. Trimming removed 1 base at V and 4 bases at J, with 7 bases between. Per the germline V gene, CDR1 is SQVTM and CDR2 is ANQGSEA. This CDR3 is 12 amino acids long. The CDR3 nucleotides are TGCAGCGTTGAAGGAGCGGGCACTGAAGCTTTCTTT. This codes for CSVEGAGTEAFF.

The chain has TRBV7-8 and TRBJ1-2; D not certain. The germline V gene has CDR1 SGHVS and CDR2 FQNEAQ. The CDR3 length is 14 residues. Trimming shortened V by 5 bases and J by 8 bases, and 18 bases separated the two germline ends. For the CDR3, the DNA is TGTGCCAGCAGCCCAGCCCGGACCAGCTGGGGCTACACCTTC. Its translation is CASSPARTSWGYTF.

This rearrangement joins TRBV15 to TRBJ1-2; D is possibly TRBD1 (5 bases). Germline V gene data show CDR1 as LNHNV and CDR2 as YYDKDF (reference sequence). The germline V and J ends were trimmed by 1 base and 4 bases, with 16 bases remaining between them. The CDR3 covers 16 residues. CDR3 sequence: CATSRVGGGGIYGYTF. Here the CDR3 DNA reads TGTGCCACCAGCAGAGTAGGCGGCGGGGGAATCTATGGCTACACCTTC.

Points on this clone: The sample has other DNA sequences that encode this CDR3 too. The rearrangement joins TRBV6-5 to TRBJ1-3, with 7 bases that match TRBD1. CDR1 and CDR2 from the germline V gene are MNHEY and SVGAGI. With V trimmed by 4 bases and J by 2 bases, 2 bases remained unmatched. CDR3 size: 14 residues. CDR3: CASSSGTAGNTIYF. In DNA, the CDR3 is TGTGCCAGCAGTTCGGGGACAGCTGGAAACACCATATATTTT.

The genes are TRBV6-1 and TRBJ1-6, with D perhaps TRBD1 (6 bases). CDR3 length equals 15 residues. Germline-derived CDR1 and CDR2 are MNHNS and SASEGT. The V end was cut by 2 bases, the J end by 9 bases, with 14 bases between. In DNA form, the CDR3 reads TGTGCCAGCAGTGAAAAAAAGGGGGGCTCTTCACCCCTCCACTTT. Protein sequence: CASSEKKGGSSPLHF.

V and J are TRBV18 and TRBJ1-5; D ambiguous. V was shortened by 4 bases and J by 3 bases, with 7 bases between the two germline ends. Germline V gene data show CDR1 as KGHSH and CDR2 as LQKENI. The CDR3 contains 13 residues. The CDR3 sequence: CASSLGDNQPQHF. The CDR3, as DNA: TGTGCCAGCTCACTAGGAGACAATCAGCCCCAGCATTTT. Drawing the rest from reference TRBV18 and TRBJ1-5, the complete variable domain is NAGVMQNPRHLVRRRGQEARLRCSPMKGHSHVYWYRQLPEEGLKFMVYLQKENIIDESGMPKERFSAEFPKEGPSILRIQQVVRGDSAAYFCASSLGDNQPQHFGDGTRLSIL.